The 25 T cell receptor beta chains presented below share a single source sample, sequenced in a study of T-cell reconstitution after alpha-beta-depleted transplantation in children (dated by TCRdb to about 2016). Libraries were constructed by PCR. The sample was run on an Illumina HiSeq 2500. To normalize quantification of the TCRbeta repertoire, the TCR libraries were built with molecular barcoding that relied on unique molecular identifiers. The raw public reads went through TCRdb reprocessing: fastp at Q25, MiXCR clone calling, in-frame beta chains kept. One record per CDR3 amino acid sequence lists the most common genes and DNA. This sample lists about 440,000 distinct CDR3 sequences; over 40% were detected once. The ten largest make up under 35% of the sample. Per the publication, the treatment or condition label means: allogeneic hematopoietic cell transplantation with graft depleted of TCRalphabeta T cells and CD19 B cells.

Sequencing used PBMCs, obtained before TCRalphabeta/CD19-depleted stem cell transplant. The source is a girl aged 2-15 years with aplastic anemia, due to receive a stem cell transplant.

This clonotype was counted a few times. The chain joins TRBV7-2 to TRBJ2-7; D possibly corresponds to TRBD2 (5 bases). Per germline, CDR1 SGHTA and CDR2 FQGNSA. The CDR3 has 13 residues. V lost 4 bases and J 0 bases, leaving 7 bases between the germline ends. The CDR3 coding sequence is TGTGCCAGCAGCTCTCGGGGCTCCTACGAGCAGTACTTC. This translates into CASSSRGSYEQYF.

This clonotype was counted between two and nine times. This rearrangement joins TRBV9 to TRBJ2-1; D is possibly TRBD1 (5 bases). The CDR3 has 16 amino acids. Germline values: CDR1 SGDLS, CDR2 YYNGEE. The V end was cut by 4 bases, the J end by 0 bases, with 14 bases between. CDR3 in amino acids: CASSPRASSSYNEQFF. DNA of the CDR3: TGTGCCAGCAGCCCCAGGGCCTCCAGCTCCTACAATGAGCAGTTCTTC.

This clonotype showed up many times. The CDR3 region is CASSFEASKHYEQYF. The CDR3 DNA sequence: TGTGCCAGCAGTTTTGAGGCTAGCAAGCACTACGAGCAGTACTTC. The J gene is TRBJ2-7, the V gene TRBV12-3 or TRBV12-4; TRBD2 might be the D (5 bases). V lost 3 bases, J lost 3 bases, and 15 bases lay in between. This CDR3 spans 15 amino acids.

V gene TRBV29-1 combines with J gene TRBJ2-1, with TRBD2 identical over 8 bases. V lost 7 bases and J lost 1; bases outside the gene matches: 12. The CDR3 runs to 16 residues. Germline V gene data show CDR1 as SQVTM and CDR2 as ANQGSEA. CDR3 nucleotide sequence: TGCAGCGCCGGGCTGCGGGAGGCCGAATCCTACAATGAGCAGTTCTTC. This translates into CSAGLREAESYNEQFF.

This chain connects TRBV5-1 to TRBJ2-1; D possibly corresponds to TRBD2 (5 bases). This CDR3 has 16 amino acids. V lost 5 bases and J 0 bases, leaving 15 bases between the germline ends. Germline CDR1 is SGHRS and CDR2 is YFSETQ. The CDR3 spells CASRPRSTSSYNEQFF. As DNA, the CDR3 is TGCGCCAGCAGACCACGATCAACTAGCTCCTACAATGAGCAGTTCTTC.

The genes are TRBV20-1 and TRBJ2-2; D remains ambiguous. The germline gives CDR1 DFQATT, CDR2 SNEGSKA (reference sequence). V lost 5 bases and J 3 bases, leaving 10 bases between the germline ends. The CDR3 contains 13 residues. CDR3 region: CSAPGSHTGELFF. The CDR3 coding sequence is TGCAGTGCTCCGGGTTCTCACACCGGGGAGCTGTTTTTT.

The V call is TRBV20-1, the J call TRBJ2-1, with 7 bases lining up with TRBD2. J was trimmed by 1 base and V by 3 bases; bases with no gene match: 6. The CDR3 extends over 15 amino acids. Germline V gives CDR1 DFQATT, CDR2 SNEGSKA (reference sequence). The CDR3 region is CSASAGEGSYNEQFF. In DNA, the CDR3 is TGCAGTGCTAGTGCGGGGGAGGGGTCCTACAATGAGCAGTTCTTC.

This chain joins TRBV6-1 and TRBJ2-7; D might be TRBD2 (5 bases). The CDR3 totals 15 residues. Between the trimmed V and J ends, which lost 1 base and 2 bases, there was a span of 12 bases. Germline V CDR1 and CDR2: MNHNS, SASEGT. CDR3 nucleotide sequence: TGTGCCAGCAGTGAAGGGAGGCGGCAGCCCTACGAGCAGTACTTC. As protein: CASSEGRRQPYEQYF.

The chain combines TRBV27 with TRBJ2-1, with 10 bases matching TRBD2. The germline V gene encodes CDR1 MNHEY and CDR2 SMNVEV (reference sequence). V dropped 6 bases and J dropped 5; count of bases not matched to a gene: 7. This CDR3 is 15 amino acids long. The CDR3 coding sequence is TGTGCCAGCAGGATAGGACTAGCGGCCCACAATGAGCAGTTCTTC. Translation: CASRIGLAAHNEQFF.

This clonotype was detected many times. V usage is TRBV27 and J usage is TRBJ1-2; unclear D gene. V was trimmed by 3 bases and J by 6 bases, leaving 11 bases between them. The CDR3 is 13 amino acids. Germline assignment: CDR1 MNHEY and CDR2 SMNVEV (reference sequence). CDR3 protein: CASSFEGVNGYTF. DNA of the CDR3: TGTGCCAGCAGTTTCGAGGGAGTAAATGGCTACACCTTC.

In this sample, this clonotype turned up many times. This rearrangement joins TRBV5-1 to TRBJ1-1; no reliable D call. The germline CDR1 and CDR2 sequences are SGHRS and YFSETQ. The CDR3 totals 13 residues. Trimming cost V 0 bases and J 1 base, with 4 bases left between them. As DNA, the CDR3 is TGCGCCAGCAGCTTGGCACAGAACACTGAAGCTTTCTTT. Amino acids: CASSLAQNTEAFF.

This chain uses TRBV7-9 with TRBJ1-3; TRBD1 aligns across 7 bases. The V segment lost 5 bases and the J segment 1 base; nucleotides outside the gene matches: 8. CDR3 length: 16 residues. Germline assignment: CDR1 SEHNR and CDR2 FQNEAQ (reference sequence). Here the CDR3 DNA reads TGTGCCAGCAGCCACCGAAAGGGACAGTCTGGAAACACCATATATTTT. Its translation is CASSHRKGQSGNTIYF.

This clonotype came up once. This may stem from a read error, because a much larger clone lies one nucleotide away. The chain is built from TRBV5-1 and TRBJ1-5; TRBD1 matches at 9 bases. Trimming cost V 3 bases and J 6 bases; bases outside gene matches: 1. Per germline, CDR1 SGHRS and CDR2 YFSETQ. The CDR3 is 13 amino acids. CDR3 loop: CASSSDRGQPQHF. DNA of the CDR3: TGCGCCAGCAGCTCGGACAGGGGTCAGCCCCAGCATTTT.

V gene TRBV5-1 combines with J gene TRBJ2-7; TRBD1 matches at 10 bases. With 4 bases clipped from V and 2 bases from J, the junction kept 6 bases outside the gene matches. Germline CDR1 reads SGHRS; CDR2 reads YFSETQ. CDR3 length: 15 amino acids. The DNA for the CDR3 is TGCGCCAGCAGCCCTCGGGACAGGGGAACCTACGAGCAGTACTTC. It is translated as CASSPRDRGTYEQYF.

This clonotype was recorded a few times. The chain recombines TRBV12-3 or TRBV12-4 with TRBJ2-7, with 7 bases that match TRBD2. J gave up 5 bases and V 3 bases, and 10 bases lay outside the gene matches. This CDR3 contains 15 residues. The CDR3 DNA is TGTGCCAGCAGTTTTTCGCCGGCGGGAGTCGACGAGCAGTACTTC. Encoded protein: CASSFSPAGVDEQYF.

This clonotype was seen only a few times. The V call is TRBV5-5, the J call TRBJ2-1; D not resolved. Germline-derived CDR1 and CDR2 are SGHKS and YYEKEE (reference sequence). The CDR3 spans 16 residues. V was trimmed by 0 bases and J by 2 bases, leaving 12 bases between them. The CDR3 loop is CASSLAGQSPYNEQFF. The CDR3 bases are TGTGCCAGCAGCTTGGCGGGCCAGAGCCCCTACAATGAGCAGTTCTTC.

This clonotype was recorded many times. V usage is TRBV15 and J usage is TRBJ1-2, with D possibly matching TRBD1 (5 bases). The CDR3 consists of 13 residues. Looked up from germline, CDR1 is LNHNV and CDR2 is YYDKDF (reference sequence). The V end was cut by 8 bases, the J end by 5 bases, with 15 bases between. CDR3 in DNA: TGTGCCACCGGTTCTACAGGCGTATATGGCTACACCTTC. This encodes CATGSTGVYGYTF.

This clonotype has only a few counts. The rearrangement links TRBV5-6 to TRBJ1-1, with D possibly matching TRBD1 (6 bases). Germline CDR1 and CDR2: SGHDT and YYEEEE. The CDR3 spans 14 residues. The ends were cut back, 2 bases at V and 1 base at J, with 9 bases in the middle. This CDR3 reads CASSFGQKNTEAFF. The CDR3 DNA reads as TGTGCCAGCAGCTTTGGACAGAAGAACACTGAAGCTTTCTTT.

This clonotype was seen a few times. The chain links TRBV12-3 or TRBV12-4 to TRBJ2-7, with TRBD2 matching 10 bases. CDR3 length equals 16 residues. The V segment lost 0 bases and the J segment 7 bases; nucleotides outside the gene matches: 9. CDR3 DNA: TGTGCCAGCAGTTTAGCAGGCACTAGCGGGAACATAGAGCAGTACTTC. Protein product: CASSLAGTSGNIEQYF.

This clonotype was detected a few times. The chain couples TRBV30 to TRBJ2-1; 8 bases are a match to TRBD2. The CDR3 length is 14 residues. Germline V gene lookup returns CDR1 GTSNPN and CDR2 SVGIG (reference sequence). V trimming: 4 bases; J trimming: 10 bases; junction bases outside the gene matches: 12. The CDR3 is CAWNALAAGGEQFF. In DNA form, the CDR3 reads TGTGCCTGGAATGCACTAGCGGCTGGGGGGGAGCAGTTCTTC. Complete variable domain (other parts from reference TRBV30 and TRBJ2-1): SQTIHQWPATLVQPVGSPLSLECTVEGTSNPNLYWYRQAAGRGLQLLFYSVGIGQISSEVPQNLSASRPQDRQFILSSKKLLLSDSGFYLCAWNALAAGGEQFFGPGTRLTVL.

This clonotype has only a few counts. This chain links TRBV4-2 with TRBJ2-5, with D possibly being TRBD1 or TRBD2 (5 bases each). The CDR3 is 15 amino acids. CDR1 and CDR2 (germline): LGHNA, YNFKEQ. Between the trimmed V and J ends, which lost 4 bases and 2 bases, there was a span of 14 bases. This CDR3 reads CASSPLGAGQETQYF. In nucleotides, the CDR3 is TGTGCCAGCAGCCCCCTCGGGGCAGGTCAAGAGACCCAGTACTTC.

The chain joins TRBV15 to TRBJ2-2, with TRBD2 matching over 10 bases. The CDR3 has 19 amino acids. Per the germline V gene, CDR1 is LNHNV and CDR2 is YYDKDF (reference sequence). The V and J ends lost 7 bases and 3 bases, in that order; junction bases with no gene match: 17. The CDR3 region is CATTVTASGGPRDTGELFF. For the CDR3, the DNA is TGTGCCACCACGGTTACGGCTAGCGGGGGCCCCAGGGACACCGGGGAGCTGTTTTTT.

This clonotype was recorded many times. The CDR3 nucleotides are TGTGCCAGCAGTCCCCCCATGTGGGCGTCACCAGGGACAGATACGCAGTATTTT. Residues: CASSPPMWASPGTDTQYF. The rearrangement joins TRBV6-1 to TRBJ2-3, with D tentatively TRBD1 (5 bases). The germline CDR1 and CDR2 sequences are MNHNS and SASEGT. The CDR3 spans 18 residues. Trimming stripped 5 bases from V and 3 bases from J, with 24 bases between.

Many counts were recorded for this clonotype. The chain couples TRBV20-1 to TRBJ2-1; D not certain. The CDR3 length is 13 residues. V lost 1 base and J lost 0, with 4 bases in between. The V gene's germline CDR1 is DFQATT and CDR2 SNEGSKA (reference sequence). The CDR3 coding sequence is TGCAGTGCTAGAGGGGACTCCTACAATGAGCAGTTCTTC. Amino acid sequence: CSARGDSYNEQFF.

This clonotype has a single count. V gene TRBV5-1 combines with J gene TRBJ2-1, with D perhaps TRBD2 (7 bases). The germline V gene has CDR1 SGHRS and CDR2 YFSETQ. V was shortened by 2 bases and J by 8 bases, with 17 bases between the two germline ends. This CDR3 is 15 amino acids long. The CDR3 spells CASSFRGGRIDEQFF. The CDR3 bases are TGCGCCAGCAGCTTCCGCGGGGGCCGGATCGATGAGCAGTTCTTC.